Listed below are T cell receptor beta chains from one sample, sequenced in a study of CD8+ T cells in alopecia areata. Profiling relied on immunoSEQ multiplex PCR, and the TCRdb table lists in-frame clones only, not all of them. The data hold under 200,000 clones, with approximately 57% observed a single time. This specimen consisted of CD4+ T cells sorted from blood, obtained at week 24, from a patient treated with tofacitinib. The receptors derive from a human donor with alopecia areata. CDR3s include the opening cysteine and the closing phenylalanine or tryptophan. D genes are given only for firm matches. Not every row has a clone size; where given, it reads once, few, many or a size class.

TRBD2,TRBV25-1,few,TRBJ2-1,18,CASSQTTSGGHVYNEQFF,TGTGCCAGCAGTCAAACTACTAGCGGGGGGCACGTCTACAATGAGCAGTTCTTC
TRBD1,TRBV29-1,NA,TRBJ2-3,13,CSVGTGTSDTQYF,TGCAGCGTTGGGACAGGGACGTCAGATACGCAGTATTTT
NA,TRBV5-1,few,TRBJ1-1,14,CASSLLGTNTEAFF,TGCGCCAGCAGCTTGCTAGGGACGAACACTGAAGCTTTCTTT
NA,TRBV30,once,TRBJ2-6,14,CAYSDNSGANVLTF,TGTGCCTACAGTGATAACTCTGGGGCCAACGTCCTGACTTTC
NA,TRBV29-1,NA,TRBJ1-1,12,CSVVVFRTEAFF,TGCAGCGTTGTGGTGTTTCGCACTGAAGCTTTCTTT
NA,TRBV11-2,few,TRBJ2-7,14,CASSLSPSLYEQYF,TGTGCCAGCAGCTTATCCCCCTCCCTCTACGAGCAGTACTTC
NA,TRBV4-2,once,TRBJ1-1,16,CASSQSLEAGHTEAFF,TGTGCCAGCAGCCAAAGCCTCGAGGCGGGGCACACTGAAGCTTTCTTT
TRBD1,TRBV6-5,NA,TRBJ1-1,14,CASSDGQANTEAFF,TGTGCCAGCAGTGACGGACAGGCGAACACTGAAGCTTTCTTT
NA,TRBV20-1,few,TRBJ2-7,11,CSARAGRITYF,TGCAGTGCTAGAGCAGGACGAATTACGTACTTC
NA,TRBV25-1,NA,TRBJ2-5,15,CASSEFRGVGETQYF,TGTGCCAGCAGTGAATTTCGCGGGGTGGGGGAGACCCAGTACTTC
NA,TRBV27,NA,TRBJ1-4,13,CASMRVPNEKLFF,TGTGCCAGCATGAGGGTTCCTAATGAAAAACTGTTTTTT
NA,TRBV2,NA,TRBJ2-2,14,CASTAGANTGELFF,TGTGCCAGCACGGCAGGGGCGAACACCGGGGAGCTGTTTTTT
NA,TRBV2,NA,TRBJ2-5,15,CASSPGRGGVETQYF,TGTGCCAGTAGTCCGGGCAGGGGCGGAGTAGAGACCCAGTACTTC
TRBD1,TRBV7-2,NA,TRBJ1-5,17,CASSSGGQGKIGQPQHF,TGTGCCAGCAGCTCGGGAGGACAGGGCAAAATAGGACAGCCCCAGCATTTT
NA,TRBV7-9,NA,TRBJ1-6,13,CASTGGFNSPLHF,TGTGCCAGCACGGGGGGGTTTAATTCACCCCTCCACTTT
NA,TRBV6-5,NA,TRBJ2-1,14,CASSYSNAYNEQFF,TGTGCCAGCAGTTACTCGAACGCCTACAATGAGCAGTTCTTC